Listed here are 32 T cell receptor beta chains from one sample, sequenced in a study of PD-1 blockade in classical Hodgkin lymphoma. Relapse was seen in all patients after autologous stem cell transplantation, and brentuximab vedotin exposure was variable. The data were produced by immunoSEQ multiplex PCR, yet TCRdb's version contains in-frame clones alone and is incomplete. The data hold 89,000 or so clones, with about 93% observed a single time. The material sequenced was peripheral blood mononuclear cells (PBMCs), taken before the second cycle of nivolumab. The receptors shown here come from a human donor with classical Hodgkin lymphoma.

The J gene is TRBJ2-3, the V gene TRBV7-3; a possible D gene is TRBD1 (5 bases). The CDR3 is 15 residues long. Trimming took off 3 bases at V and 0 bases at J, with 10 bases between the two ends. Germline V gene lookup returns CDR1 SGHTA and CDR2 FQGTGA. The CDR3 reads CASSFRGLSTDTQYF. The CDR3 DNA follows: TGTGCCAGCAGCTTTAGGGGCCTAAGCACAGATACGCAGTATTTT.

This clone was found once. The CDR3 sequence: CASNSGANTGELFF. CDR3 nucleotides: TGTGCCAGCAATAGCGGGGCGAACACCGGGGAGCTGTTTTTT. The J gene is TRBJ2-2, the V gene TRBV2; 8 nucleotides align to TRBD2. J gave up 0 bases and V 7 bases, and 1 base lay outside the gene matches. The germline CDR1 and CDR2 sequences are SNHLY and FYNNEI. The CDR3 runs 14 residues. Looking up the rest from reference TRBV2 and TRBJ2-2 gives the full variable domain: EPEVTQTPSHQVTQMGQEVILRCVPISNHLYFYWYRQILGQKVEFLVSFYNNEISEKSEIFDDQFSVERPDGSNFTLKIRSTKLEDSAMYFCASNSGANTGELFFGEGSRLTVL.

The chain is built from TRBV30 and TRBJ2-7; D may be TRBD1 (7 bases). From germline, CDR1 is GTSNPN and CDR2 SVGIG (reference sequence). The CDR3 is 15 residues long. V gave up 0 bases and J gave up 3 bases, with 15 bases separating them. The CDR3 reads CAWSVQEGQSYEQYF. The CDR3 nucleotides are TGTGCCTGGAGTGTACAGGAGGGACAGAGCTACGAGCAGTACTTC.

The gene calls are TRBV6-1 and TRBJ1-2; D is unclear. CDR1 is MNHNS, CDR2 SASEGT, per germline. The CDR3 consists of 15 residues. V lost 3 bases and J 3 bases, leaving 14 bases between the germline ends. CDR3 DNA sequence: TGTGCCAGCAGTGATCCCGGGTTTCAATACTATGGCTACACCTTC. This gives the protein CASSDPGFQYYGYTF.

The rearrangement links TRBV15 to TRBJ1-2; D perhaps matches TRBD1 (5 bases). The V end was cut by 0 bases, the J end by 12 bases, with 14 bases between. The germline gives CDR1 LNHNV, CDR2 YYDKDF (reference sequence). This CDR3 comprises 13 residues. The DNA for the CDR3 is TGTGCCACCAGCAGAGAACCAGGGATCGGCCACACCTTC. It is translated as CATSREPGIGHTF. Full variable domain (remainder filled in from reference TRBV15 and TRBJ1-2): DAMVIQNPRYQVTQFGKPVTLSCSQTLNHNVMYWYQQKSSQAPKLLFHYYDKDFNNEADTPDNFQSRRPNTSFCFLDIRSPGLGDTAMYLCATSREPGIGHTFGSGTRLTVV.

The genes are TRBV5-1 and TRBJ2-1; TRBD2 matches 9 bases. The CDR3 runs to 15 residues. Germline-derived CDR1 and CDR2 are SGHRS and YFSETQ. V shed 2 bases, J shed 5 bases, and the junction held 5 bases outside the gene matches. The CDR3 DNA reads as TGCGCCAGCAGCTTAGGCGGGGGGGCCCACAATGAGCAGTTCTTC. This sequence encodes CASSLGGGAHNEQFF.

The chain carries TRBV29-1 and TRBJ1-1; the D is unclear. The ends were cut back, 4 bases at V and 6 bases at J, with 9 bases in the middle. The CDR3 runs 11 residues. CDR1 and CDR2 (germline): SQVTM, ANQGSEA. The CDR3 nucleotides read TGCAGCGTTGTCAAGGAGGCTGAAGCTTTCTTT. Protein product: CSVVKEAEAFF.

J is TRBJ2-3 and V is TRBV6-1; no clear D. In germline, CDR1 is MNHNS, CDR2 SASEGT. CDR3 length equals 16 residues. V lost 2 bases and J lost 2, with 14 bases in between. The CDR3 region is CASSERVASSTDTQYF. DNA of the CDR3: TGTGCCAGCAGTGAAAGGGTAGCATCCTCCACAGATACGCAGTATTTT.

The chain couples TRBV10-2 to TRBJ2-1; the match to TRBD1 covers 7 bases. J gave up 7 bases and V 6 bases, and 9 bases lay outside the gene matches. Germline V gene data show CDR1 as WSHSY and CDR2 as SAAADI. The CDR3 contains 14 residues. The CDR3 region has the DNA TGCGCCAGCAGAGGTCCCAAGGGGGCAAATGAGCAGTTCTTC. Amino acid sequence: CASRGPKGANEQFF.

The V call is TRBV5-4, the J call TRBJ2-2; D assignment may be TRBD1 or TRBD2 (5 bases each). The CDR3 sequence is 14 residues long. The germline CDR1 and CDR2 sequences are SGHNT and YYREEE (reference sequence). V lost 6 bases and J 6 bases, leaving 15 bases between the germline ends. The chain's CDR3 is CASTRDPLAGELFF. CDR3 nucleotide sequence: TGTGCCAGCACCAGGGACCCCTTGGCCGGGGAGCTGTTTTTT.

The genes are TRBV6-5 and TRBJ2-1; D perhaps matches TRBD2 (6 bases). V lost 0 bases, J lost 6 bases, and 15 bases lay in between. In germline, CDR1 is MNHEY, CDR2 SVGAGI. This CDR3 is built from 16 residues. The CDR3 loop reads CASSYSGGLGTNEQFF. In nucleotides, the CDR3 is TGTGCCAGCAGTTACTCCGGGGGACTGGGCACCAATGAGCAGTTCTTC.

The rearrangement uses TRBV30 and TRBJ2-1; D perhaps matches TRBD1 (6 bases). This CDR3 comprises 14 residues. V was cut by 2 bases and J by 12 bases, with 20 bases left in between. Germline CDR1 is GTSNPN and CDR2 is SVGIG (reference sequence). CDR3 amino acids: CAWSLGTGDIVQFF. Written as DNA, the CDR3 is TGTGCCTGGAGTCTCGGGACCGGGGACATTGTGCAGTTCTTC. The full variable domain, in which reference TRBV30 and TRBJ2-1 provide the parts outside the CDR3, is SQTIHQWPATLVQPVGSPLSLECTVEGTSNPNLYWYRQAAGRGLQLLFYSVGIGQISSEVPQNLSASRPQDRQFILSSKKLLLSDSGFYLCAWSLGTGDIVQFFGPGTRLTVL.

In DNA form, the CDR3 reads TGTGCCAGCAGGAGACAGGGAGGAACCTACAATGAGCAGTTCTTC. Translating it yields CASRRQGGTYNEQFF. The chain links TRBV7-3 to TRBJ2-1; D possibly corresponds to TRBD1 (7 bases). The V and J ends lost 6 bases and 2 bases respectively, with 14 bases between them. The V gene's germline CDR1 is SGHTA and CDR2 FQGTGA. CDR3 size: 15 residues.

Here the CDR3 DNA reads TGTGCCACCCCAACACGAGGACTAGCAACCGGGGAGCTGTTTTTT. Its translation is CATPTRGLATGELFF. The chain combines TRBV6-1 with TRBJ2-2; 8 bases agree with TRBD2. The ends lost 10 bases at V and 5 bases at J; junction bases unmatched: 12. Germline lookup yields CDR1 MNHNS and CDR2 SASEGT. This CDR3 has 15 amino acids.

The chain is built from TRBV30 and TRBJ1-1; 9 bases fit TRBD1. Germline V gene lookup returns CDR1 GTSNPN and CDR2 SVGIG (reference sequence). The length of the CDR3 is 14 residues. The junction had 4 bases not matched to a gene; V was cut back by 0 bases and J by 5 bases. The CDR3 region is CAWSVTGGRTEAFF. The DNA for the CDR3 is TGTGCCTGGAGTGTAACAGGGGGCCGGACTGAAGCTTTCTTT.

The V and J genes are TRBV7-9 and TRBJ1-1; TRBD1 might be the D (5 bases). Germline V gives CDR1 SEHNR, CDR2 FQNEAQ (reference sequence). V was pared by 5 bases and J by 8 bases, with 12 bases between. CDR3 length: 12 amino acids. The CDR3 loop is CASSEQDWEAFF. The CDR3 bases are TGTGCCAGCAGCGAACAGGACTGGGAAGCTTTCTTT. Supplemented by reference TRBV7-9 and TRBJ1-1, the full variable domain reads DTGVSQNPRHKITKRGQNVTFRCDPISEHNRLYWYRQTLGQGPEFLTYFQNEAQLEKSRLLSDRFSAERPKGSFSTLEIQRTEQGDSAMYLCASSEQDWEAFFGQGTRLTVV.

The V call is TRBV15, the J call TRBJ2-1; 9 nucleotides line up with TRBD2. The CDR3 spans 21 residues. Germline V CDR1 and CDR2: LNHNV, YYDKDF (reference sequence). V shed 0 bases, J shed 6 bases, and the junction held 21 bases outside the gene matches. The CDR3 reads CATSRDVPPAGGPGGGNEQFF. Written as DNA, the CDR3 is TGTGCCACCAGCAGAGATGTACCCCCAGCGGGAGGACCCGGCGGTGGCAATGAGCAGTTCTTC.

The rearrangement joins TRBV5-8 to TRBJ2-5, with 9 bases aligning to TRBD2. The V gene's germline CDR1 is SGHTS and CDR2 YDEGEE. The trim removed 0 bases at V and 7 bases at J, leaving 7 bases unmatched. The CDR3 has 15 amino acids. The CDR3 DNA sequence: TGTGCCAGCAGCTTGGTGGTTAGCGGGAGAGGGACCCAGTACTTC. Its translation: CASSLVVSGRGTQYF.

This sequence joins TRBV27 and TRBJ1-2; tentatively, D is TRBD1 (5 bases). CDR1 is MNHEY and CDR2 is SMNVEV in the germline V gene (reference sequence). This CDR3 is built from 14 residues. Trimming removed 3 bases from V and 7 bases from J, with 15 bases in between. CDR3 loop: CASSFWGQVAGYTF. CDR3 DNA: TGTGCCAGCAGTTTTTGGGGCCAAGTTGCTGGCTACACCTTC.

The chain joins TRBV27 to TRBJ2-1; perhaps TRBD2 as D (6 bases). The CDR3 loop spans 18 amino acids. The V gene lost 4 bases and the J gene lost 7 bases, with 26 bases spanning the gap. In germline, CDR1 is MNHEY, CDR2 SMNVEV (reference sequence). CDR3 bases: TGTGCCAGCAGTTCGAACACGAATTACCGGGACTCCTCAAATGAGCAGTTCTTC. Translated: CASSSNTNYRDSSNEQFF.

This clone was detected once. This sequence joins TRBV5-1 and TRBJ2-1, with 11 bases matching TRBD2. The CDR3 sequence is 16 residues long. V trimming: 5 bases; J trimming: 2 bases; junction bases outside the gene matches: 6. Germline loops: CDR1 SGHRS, CDR2 YFSETQ. CDR3 residues: CASRNSGRAPYNEQFF. DNA for the CDR3: TGCGCCAGCAGAAATAGCGGGAGGGCCCCCTACAATGAGCAGTTCTTC.

This chain connects TRBV2 to TRBJ1-1; perhaps TRBD1 as D (6 bases). Germline V gives CDR1 SNHLY, CDR2 FYNNEI. CDR3 length: 15 amino acids. V dropped 7 bases and J dropped 4 bases, with 19 bases sitting between them. The CDR3 here is CASTAERTVGTEAFF. The CDR3 DNA is TGTGCCAGCACCGCAGAGAGGACAGTTGGCACTGAAGCTTTCTTT.

This chain links TRBV6-6 with TRBJ2-1; D is ambiguous. The CDR3 covers 13 residues. Per germline, CDR1 MNHNY and CDR2 SVGAGI (reference sequence). V dropped 10 bases and J dropped 7 bases, with 17 bases sitting between them. CDR3 sequence: CATQIRQWNEQFF. The CDR3 nucleotides read TGTGCCACCCAGATCCGCCAATGGAATGAGCAGTTCTTC.

V is TRBV4-1 and J is TRBJ1-1, with a weak D call TRBD1 (5 bases). This CDR3 is built from 15 residues. The V end was cut by 3 bases, the J end by 1 base, with 12 bases between. The V gene's germline CDR1 is MGHRA and CDR2 YSYEKL. The CDR3, as DNA: TGCGCCAGCAGCCAGTACGGGGGGGGGAACACTGAAGCTTTCTTT. This translates into CASSQYGGGNTEAFF.

The gene calls are TRBV6-4 and TRBJ2-1; 8 nucleotides align to TRBD2. The CDR3 totals 13 residues. V shed 5 bases, J shed 6 bases, and the junction held 3 bases outside the gene matches. The germline V gene has CDR1 MRHNA and CDR2 SNTAGT. The CDR3 here is CASSFSGVNEQFF. CDR3 sequence (DNA): TGTGCCAGCAGTTTTAGCGGGGTCAATGAGCAGTTCTTC.

This clone was seen once. The rearrangement joins TRBV5-1 to TRBJ2-2; D ambiguous. With 0 bases removed from V and 4 bases from J, the gap between germline ends came to 7 bases. Germline values: CDR1 SGHRS, CDR2 YFSETQ. The length of the CDR3 is 14 residues. CDR3 coding DNA: TGCGCCAGCAGCTTGGAGGGTACCACCGGGGAGCTGTTTTTT. Amino acids: CASSLEGTTGELFF.

The chain is built from TRBV4-1 and TRBJ2-7; D is ambiguous. The V gene lost 2 bases and the J gene lost 6 bases, with 20 bases spanning the gap. The CDR3 extends over 16 amino acids. Germline V lookup: CDR1 MGHRA, CDR2 YSYEKL. The CDR3 DNA reads TGCGCCAGCAGCCAAACTGCTACGGGCTCTACGTCCGAGCAGTACTTC. Its protein is CASSQTATGSTSEQYF.

The chain couples TRBV28 to TRBJ1-2; no firm D call. V was clipped by 3 bases and J by 2 bases, with 16 bases between them. The germline CDR1 and CDR2 sequences are MDHEN and SYDVKM. CDR3 size: 16 residues. CDR3 in amino acids: CASSFPKPMGNYGYTF. The CDR3 bases are TGTGCCAGCAGTTTCCCTAAGCCTATGGGGAACTATGGCTACACCTTC.

The rearrangement joins TRBV28 to TRBJ2-7, with D possibly being TRBD2 (5 bases). The ends were cut back, 10 bases at V and 3 bases at J, with 7 bases in the middle. CDR3 size: 10 residues. Germline V gene data show CDR1 as MDHEN and CDR2 as SYDVKM. CDR3 amino acids: CATGNYEQYF. In nucleotides, the CDR3 is TGTGCCACCGGGAACTACGAGCAGTACTTC.

This chain joins TRBV29-1 and TRBJ1-2; D remains unclear. V shed 3 bases and J shed 4 bases, with 9 bases lying between them. CDR1 SQVTM and CDR2 ANQGSEA come from the germline V gene. There are 12 residues in the CDR3. This CDR3 is CSVDEGGYGYTF. CDR3 in DNA: TGCAGCGTTGACGAGGGAGGCTATGGCTACACCTTC.

The CDR3 reads CASSLSIMGVYEQYF. DNA for the CDR3: TGTGCCAGCAGTTTATCGATAATGGGGGTATACGAGCAGTACTTC. The V and J genes are TRBV27 and TRBJ2-7; D tentatively fits TRBD1 or TRBD2 (5 bases each). Germline CDR1 is MNHEY and CDR2 is SMNVEV (reference sequence). This CDR3 is 15 amino acids long. V shed 0 bases and J shed 4 bases, with 13 bases lying between them.

As concerns this clone: One end of the junction is discordant with germline, which a read error may explain. The V gene is TRBV7-7, the J gene TRBJ2-3; weak D call: TRBD1 (6 bases). The germline V gene encodes CDR1 SSHAT and CDR2 FNYEAQ (reference sequence). The CDR3 has 15 residues. CDR3 protein: CASSLGDKWTDTQYF. DNA for the CDR3: TGTGCTAGCAGCTTAGGGGACAAGTGGACAGATACGCAGTATTTT.